The 18 T cell receptor beta chains in this list originate from one sample, sequenced in a study of Tregs in tolerant kidney transplant recipients. Repertoires were generated with immunoSEQ multiplex PCR, while TCRdb's copy carries only in-frame clones and drops some. The data contain approximately 30,000 clones, 82% of them singletons. No cognate antigen is known for these TCRs. Sample: Tregs from blood cultured with allogeneic cells. All receptors derive from a human donor in good health.

A few counts support this clone. This sequence joins TRBV7-2 and TRBJ1-3; a weak D match, TRBD1 (5 bases). Per germline, CDR1 SGHTA and CDR2 FQGNSA. The CDR3 length is 16 residues. V was cut by 4 bases and J by 0 bases, with 13 bases left in between. CDR3 in DNA: TGTGCCAGCAGCTGGACGGGACCGTCCTCTGGAAACACCATATATTTT. This translates into CASSWTGPSSGNTIYF.

The chain carries TRBV6-1 and TRBJ1-1; no firm D call. The CDR3 runs 13 residues. Germline V lookup: CDR1 MNHNS, CDR2 SASEGT. Trimming removed 2 bases from V and 8 bases from J, with 12 bases in between. Here the CDR3 reads CASSEPWWSEAFF. The CDR3 DNA sequence: TGTGCCAGCAGTGAACCCTGGTGGTCGGAAGCTTTCTTT.

The V call is TRBV18, the J call TRBJ2-7; 8 bases match TRBD1. Germline loops: CDR1 KGHSH, CDR2 LQKENI. There are 15 residues in the CDR3. J was trimmed by 8 bases and V by 1 base; bases with no gene match: 10. The CDR3 reads CASSPLGQALSQQYF. CDR3 nucleotides: TGTGCCAGCTCACCACTGGGACAGGCATTGTCCCAGCAGTACTTC.

The genes are TRBV5-1 and TRBJ1-2; no firm D call. The CDR3 covers 17 residues. Germline V gene sequence: CDR1 SGHRS, CDR2 YFSETQ. The V and J ends lost 0 bases and 0 bases respectively, with 15 bases between them. This CDR3 is CASSLGPHGRANYGYTF. The CDR3 bases are TGCGCCAGCAGCTTGGGGCCACACGGCAGAGCTAACTATGGCTACACCTTC.

The rearrangement uses TRBV9 and TRBJ2-1; 13 bases line up with TRBD2. CDR1 is SGDLS and CDR2 is YYNGEE in the germline V gene. There are 14 residues in the CDR3. Germline trimming cut 3 bases from V and 9 bases from J; bases unmatched to any gene: 3. The CDR3: CASSGTSGSSEQFF. In nucleotides, the CDR3 is TGTGCCAGCAGCGGGACTAGCGGGAGTTCTGAGCAGTTCTTC.

This rearrangement joins TRBV27 to TRBJ2-5; TRBD1 agrees at 7 bases. CDR3 length: 13 amino acids. Germline V gene sequence: CDR1 MNHEY, CDR2 SMNVEV (reference sequence). V shed 5 bases, J shed 4 bases, and the junction held 4 bases outside the gene matches. CDR3 in amino acids: CASSTGQAETQYF. In DNA form, the CDR3 reads TGTGCCAGCAGTACAGGACAGGCAGAGACCCAGTACTTC.

Only a few counts were recorded for this clone. The chain has TRBV10-1 and TRBJ2-2, with D uncertain. Germline CDR1 and CDR2: WNHNN and SYGVQD (reference sequence). With 6 bases removed from V and 8 bases from J, the gap between germline ends came to 7 bases. CDR3 size: 11 residues. CDR3 sequence reads: CASSDAGELFF. CDR3 DNA: TGCGCCAGCAGCGATGCTGGGGAGCTGTTTTTT.

V and J are TRBV9 and TRBJ2-3, with TRBD2 identical over 11 bases. This CDR3 spans 18 amino acids. CDR1 SGDLS and CDR2 YYNGEE come from the germline V gene. V trimming: 0 bases; J trimming: 2 bases; junction bases outside the gene matches: 8. The CDR3, as DNA: TGTGCCAGCAGCGTAGTAACTAGCGGGGGCCCCTCCACAGATACGCAGTATTTT. This translates into CASSVVTSGGPSTDTQYF.

This clone was detected a few times. The gene calls are TRBV6-1 and TRBJ2-1; a possible D gene is TRBD2 (6 bases). Trimming stripped 4 bases from V and 0 bases from J, with 10 bases between. Germline loops: CDR1 MNHNS, CDR2 SASEGT. This CDR3 is 15 amino acids long. DNA of the CDR3: TGTGCCAGCAGTGGTTACGGGGGCTCCTACAATGAGCAGTTCTTC. Translation: CASSGYGGSYNEQFF.

Notes on this clone: The same CDR3 can be traced to other DNA sequences in this sample. This chain connects TRBV30 to TRBJ1-5; D is perhaps TRBD1 (6 bases). CDR1 is GTSNPN, CDR2 SVGIG, per germline (reference sequence). Trimming stripped 0 bases from V and 7 bases from J, with 10 bases between. The CDR3 contains 13 residues. The CDR3 loop reads CAWSVQRGQPQHF. As DNA, the CDR3 is TGTGCCTGGAGTGTACAGAGGGGGCAGCCCCAGCATTTT.

This chain connects TRBV30 to TRBJ2-5; D may be TRBD2 (5 bases). V was trimmed by 2 bases and J by 3 bases, leaving 10 bases between them. The CDR3 contains 13 residues. Germline assignment: CDR1 GTSNPN and CDR2 SVGIG (reference sequence). The CDR3 coding sequence is TGTGCCTGGAGTTCGGGGTCTGAAGAGACCCAGTACTTC. Translating gives CAWSSGSEETQYF. Filled out from reference TRBV30 and TRBJ2-5, the complete variable domain reads SQTIHQWPATLVQPVGSPLSLECTVEGTSNPNLYWYRQAAGRGLQLLFYSVGIGQISSEVPQNLSASRPQDRQFILSSKKLLLSDSGFYLCAWSSGSEETQYFGPGTRLLVL.

The chain employs TRBV9 and TRBJ1-1, with TRBD1 matching over 7 bases. Germline V CDR1 and CDR2: SGDLS, YYNGEE. V lost 4 bases to trimming and J lost 3 bases; unmatched junction nucleotides: 6. The CDR3 runs 14 residues. The CDR3 DNA is TGTGCCAGCAGCCCCTCGACAGGGCACACTGAAGCTTTCTTT. Residues: CASSPSTGHTEAFF. Filled out from reference TRBV9 and TRBJ1-1, the complete variable domain reads DSGVTQTPKHLITATGQRVTLRCSPRSGDLSVYWYQQSLDQGLQFLIQYYNGEERAKGNILERFSAQQFPDLHSELNLSSLELGDSALYFCASSPSTGHTEAFFGQGTRLTVV.

The CDR3 loop is CASSVTTGRTQYF. For the CDR3, the DNA is TGTGCCAGCAGCGTAACAACAGGGCGTACGCAGTATTTT. This chain links TRBV9 with TRBJ2-3; a weak D match, TRBD1 (6 bases). The CDR3 has 13 amino acids. Germline CDR1 and CDR2: SGDLS and YYNGEE. Trimming took off 1 base at V and 8 bases at J, with 11 bases between the two ends.

CDR3 in amino acids: CASSQIIPGQGKVEQFF. CDR3 in DNA: TGTGCCAGCAGCCAGATAATCCCGGGACAGGGAAAGGTTGAGCAGTTCTTC. V and J are TRBV14 and TRBJ2-1; 9 bases are shared with TRBD1. V shed 3 bases, J shed 9 bases, and the junction held 15 bases outside the gene matches. Germline CDR1 reads SGHDN; CDR2 reads FVKESK. This CDR3 comprises 17 residues.

The genes are TRBV19 and TRBJ1-2; tentative D call: TRBD1 (6 bases). CDR1 and CDR2 (germline): LNHDA, SQIVND (reference sequence). The V gene lost 5 bases and the J gene lost 4 bases, with 17 bases spanning the gap. The CDR3 runs to 15 residues. The CDR3 DNA follows: TGTGCCAGTAGTGCAACAGGGAAAGGCGGCTATGGCTACACCTTC. Protein: CASSATGKGGYGYTF.

The chain has TRBV18 and TRBJ1-3; D possibly corresponds to TRBD1 (6 bases). V gave up 3 bases and J gave up 7 bases, with 19 bases separating them. Germline V gives CDR1 KGHSH, CDR2 LQKENI. The CDR3 is 16 residues long. This chain's CDR3 is CASSPREFNRANTIYF. In nucleotides, the CDR3 is TGTGCCAGCTCACCCCGAGAGTTCAACAGGGCGAACACCATATATTTT. Looking up the rest from reference TRBV18 and TRBJ1-3 gives the full variable domain: NAGVMQNPRHLVRRRGQEARLRCSPMKGHSHVYWYRQLPEEGLKFMVYLQKENIIDESGMPKERFSAEFPKEGPSILRIQQVVRGDSAAYFCASSPREFNRANTIYFGEGSWLTVV.

This clone showed up just once. This rearrangement joins TRBV11-1 to TRBJ1-2; perhaps TRBD1 as D (5 bases). Germline lookup yields CDR1 SGHAT and CDR2 FQDESV (reference sequence). The V end was cut by 5 bases, the J end by 8 bases, with 15 bases between. The CDR3 is 13 amino acids. The CDR3 sequence: CASSLRQRGGYTF. The DNA of the CDR3 is TGTGCCAGCAGCCTCCGACAGAGGGGCGGCTACACCTTC. Full variable domain (remainder filled in from reference TRBV11-1 and TRBJ1-2): EAEVAQSPRYKITEKSQAVAFWCDPISGHATLYWYRQILGQGPELLVQFQDESVVDDSQLPKDRFSAERLKGVDSTLKIQPAELGDSAMYLCASSLRQRGGYTFGSGTRLTVV.

The chain joins TRBV7-9 to TRBJ1-2, with 10 nucleotides matching TRBD1. The germline V gene has CDR1 SEHNR and CDR2 FQNEAQ (reference sequence). This CDR3 is 14 amino acids long. After removal of 5 bases from V and 3 bases from J, the junction contained 3 bases not matched to a gene. The CDR3 reads CASSTGQGDYGYTF. CDR3 nucleotide sequence: TGTGCCAGCAGCACCGGACAGGGGGACTATGGCTACACCTTC.